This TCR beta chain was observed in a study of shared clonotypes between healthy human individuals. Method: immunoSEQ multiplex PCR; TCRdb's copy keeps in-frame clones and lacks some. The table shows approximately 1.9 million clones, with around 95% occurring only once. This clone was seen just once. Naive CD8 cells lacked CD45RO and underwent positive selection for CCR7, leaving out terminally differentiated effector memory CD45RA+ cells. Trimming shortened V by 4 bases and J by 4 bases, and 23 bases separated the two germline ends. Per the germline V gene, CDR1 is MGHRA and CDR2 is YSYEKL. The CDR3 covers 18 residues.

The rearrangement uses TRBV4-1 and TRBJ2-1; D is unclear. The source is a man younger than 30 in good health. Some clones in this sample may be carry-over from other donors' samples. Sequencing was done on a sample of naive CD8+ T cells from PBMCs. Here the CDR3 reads CASSPVGLPSPSYNEQFF. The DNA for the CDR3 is TGCGCCAGCAGCCCTGTTGGATTGCCCAGCCCTTCTTACAATGAGCAGTTCTTC.